This is a list of T cell receptor beta chains from one sample in a study of T cell clonotyping in hematopoietic cell transplantation. Method: immunoSEQ multiplex PCR; TCRdb's copy keeps in-frame clones and lacks some. Among about 27,000 clones listed, about 94% were seen once. Sequenced: peripheral blood mononuclear cells. All receptors derive from a man over 45 in good health. Some clones in this sample may be carry-over from other donors' samples. CDR3s leave out the opening cysteine and the closing phenylalanine or tryptophan.

j_gene | v_gene | CDR3aa
TRBJ2-7 | TRBV6-6 | ASSYEAVSYEQY
TRBJ1-1 | TRBV28 | ASSPGAGNTEAF
TRBJ2-7 | TRBV29-1 | SVEGGEQSSYEQY
TRBJ1-2 | TRBV7-9 | ASSLMGSNGYT
TRBJ1-2 | TRBV11-2 | ASSKQDTGYT
TRBJ1-1 | TRBV9 | ASSPMTGRDTEAF
TRBJ2-3 | TRBV5-1 | ASSSGTVITDTQY
TRBJ2-6 | TRBV2 | ASTRQANSGANVLT
TRBJ1-6 | TRBV7-2 | ASSLALAGNSPLH
TRBJ2-1 | TRBV28 | ASGSTLGLAGGYEQF
TRBJ2-5 | TRBV9 | ASNRNGGTVQETQY
TRBJ1-2 | TRBV11-2 | ASSPNTNYGYT
TRBJ1-2 | TRBV6-5 | ASTPGGNYGYT
TRBJ2-2 | TRBV6-5 | ASRGGQPVTGELF
TRBJ1-6 | TRBV9 | ASSVEGGTSPLH
TRBJ2-3 | TRBV29-1 | SVEGDTGTDTQY
TRBJ1-5 | TRBV4-3 | ASSQDLSGFRQPQH
TRBJ1-5 | TRBV7-2 | ASSPRGDQPQH
TRBJ1-6 | TRBV5-1 | ASSLQGRNNSPLH
TRBJ1-2 | TRBV19 | ASSISQGDGYT
TRBJ1-1 | TRBV4-1 | ASSPGDRGRVNTEAF
TRBJ1-6 | TRBV19 | ATSGAGFSPLH
TRBJ1-6 | TRBV5-6 | ASSQRQASYNSPLH
TRBJ2-5 | TRBV2 | ASSGDGETQY
TRBJ1-5 | TRBV28 | ASSYRQPQH
TRBJ1-1 | TRBV18 | ASSRTGDSTEAF
TRBJ2-3 | TRBV9 | ASSLGRGGAIDTQY
TRBJ2-3 | TRBV15 | ATSSYSESTDTQY
TRBJ1-1 | TRBV5-4 | ASSLGGFGTEAF
TRBJ1-1 | TRBV6-5 | ASTKLDGYNTEAF
TRBJ1-4 | TRBV10-3 | AISRTGERTNEKLF
TRBJ1-5 | TRBV27 | ASSLFGGRRGAQPQH
TRBJ2-5 | TRBV10-1 | ASSEADRAGAQY
TRBJ2-7 | TRBV7-2 | ASSLSGQSYEQY
TRBJ2-7 | TRBV9 | ASSPPGTGSYEQY
TRBJ1-2 | TRBV18 | ASSPAGGSYGYT
TRBJ2-3 | TRBV6-5 | ASSDRGGTDTQY
TRBJ2-1 | TRBV6-4 | ASSLWTGGYNEQF
TRBJ2-5 | TRBV19 | ASSLEETQY
TRBJ1-5 | TRBV6-5 | ASSYEGRQPQH
TRBJ1-5 | TRBV5-1 | ASSFSGTENQPQH
TRBJ1-6 | TRBV6-1 | ASSERRLSSYNSPLH
TRBJ2-5 | TRBV9 | ASSVNRGGRETQY
TRBJ1-4 | TRBV5-1 | ASSLGQGPTNEKLF
TRBJ2-2 | TRBV6-1 | ASSGHLAGGRVGELF
TRBJ1-2 | TRBV27 | ASGRERTYGYT
TRBJ1-1 | TRBV11-2 | ASSLSRRLGTEAF
TRBJ1-2 | TRBV6-5 | ASSSVLGGPVGYT
TRBJ1-4 | TRBV5-5 | ASSGGALSEKLF
TRBJ1-5 | TRBV28 | ASDPPGDYSNQPQH
TRBJ1-2 | TRBV5-8 | ASRVDRAYGYT
TRBJ2-2 | TRBV30 | AWGTGVETGELF
TRBJ2-2 | TRBV6-1 | ASSVGHGNTGELF